One and the same sample provided the 20 T cell receptor beta chains below, sequenced in a study of blood T cell repertoires in COVID-19. Only in-frame clones appear in the TCRdb table, and some are missing; sequencing was by immunoSEQ multiplex PCR. The sample holds 130,000 or so clones, 60% to 75% seen once. Source material: peripheral blood. These receptor sequences come from a woman aged 70 to 79 with acute or convalescent COVID-19.

This clone has more than one count but fewer than ten. The genes are TRBV11-2 and TRBJ1-2; D is ambiguous. V was pared by 5 bases and J by 0 bases, with 13 bases between. This CDR3 has 15 amino acids. The germline CDR1 and CDR2 sequences are SGHAT and FQNNGV. The CDR3 DNA reads TGTGCCAGCAGCCCAGAGGAGGCTGCTAACTATGGCTACACCTTC. Translation gives CASSPEEAANYGYTF.

The genes are TRBV7-9 and TRBJ1-1; TRBD1 is a possible D gene (6 bases). The length of the CDR3 is 14 residues. The germline V and J ends were trimmed by 4 bases and 5 bases, with 14 bases remaining between them. Germline V gene lookup returns CDR1 SEHNR and CDR2 FQNEAQ (reference sequence). Written as DNA, the CDR3 is TGTGCCAGCAGCTCGACAGGAGGAGAAACTGAAGCTTTCTTT. Translated, it gives CASSSTGGETEAFF.

This rearrangement joins TRBV10-1 to TRBJ1-6; TRBD1 might be the D (5 bases). The V end was cut by 7 bases, the J end by 7 bases, with 11 bases between. The CDR3 has 13 amino acids. Per the germline V gene, CDR1 is WNHNN and CDR2 is SYGVQD (reference sequence). DNA of the CDR3: TGCGCCAGCAAGGAACAGGAAAATTCACCCCTCCACTTT. This translates into CASKEQENSPLHF.

The chain is built from TRBV12-3 or TRBV12-4 and TRBJ2-5; D is unclear. The CDR3 length is 12 residues. Trimming cost V 3 bases and J 4 bases, with 6 bases left between them. CDR3 nucleotides: TGTGCCAGCAGTTTTATCCCAGAGACCCAGTACTTC. Its protein is CASSFIPETQYF.

The V and J genes are TRBV29-1 and TRBJ2-7; 7 nucleotides agree with TRBD1. Trimming at V came to 4 bases and at J to 4 bases, leaving 10 bases not matched to a gene. CDR1 is SQVTM and CDR2 is ANQGSEA in the germline V gene. The CDR3 is 14 amino acids. The CDR3 nucleotides are TGCAGCGTTGGAAGAGACAGGGTAACATACGAGCAGTACTTC. Its protein is CSVGRDRVTYEQYF.

The chain carries TRBV5-8 and TRBJ2-1; 11 nucleotides line up with TRBD1. CDR1 and CDR2 from the germline V gene are SGHTS and YDEGEE. The V and J ends lost 10 bases and 4 bases, in that order; junction bases with no gene match: 4. This CDR3 comprises 13 residues. Written as DNA, the CDR3 is TGTGCCGGAGGACAGGGGGCTTACAATGAGCAGTTCTTC. Translating gives CAGGQGAYNEQFF.

This rearrangement joins TRBV28 to TRBJ2-4; D perhaps matches TRBD1 (6 bases). This CDR3 has 15 amino acids. Germline CDR1 and CDR2: MDHEN and SYDVKM. Trimming left V 6 bases short and J 3 bases short, with 15 bases between. The CDR3 DNA reads as TGTGCCAGCAGCCCCAGGGGAAAGGGCAAAAACATTCAGTACTTC. Protein sequence: CASSPRGKGKNIQYF. The complete variable domain, with remaining parts taken from reference TRBV28 and TRBJ2-4, reads DVKVTQSSRYLVKRTGEKVFLECVQDMDHENMFWYRQDPGLGLRLIYFSYDVKMKEKGDIPEGYSVSREKKERFSLILESASTNQTSMYLCASSPRGKGKNIQYFGAGTRLSVL.

This clone was counted a few times. The chain employs TRBV19 and TRBJ1-5; 7 positions agree with TRBD1. The CDR3 covers 17 residues. Germline-derived CDR1 and CDR2 are LNHDA and SQIVND (reference sequence). V shed 3 bases and J 5 bases; nucleotides not matched to a gene: 13. The CDR3 nucleotides read TGTGCCAGTAGTATCGTATCGACAGGGAGTTTTGATCAGCCCCAGCATTTT. This encodes CASSIVSTGSFDQPQHF.

CDR3 residues: CASSEDLKGRGRVEKLFF. The CDR3 DNA is TGTGCCAGCAGTGAAGATCTAAAGGGCAGGGGGCGCGTTGAAAAACTGTTTTTT. This chain joins TRBV25-1 and TRBJ1-4; 8 bases agree with TRBD1. This CDR3 has 18 residues. The V and J ends lost 2 bases and 7 bases, in that order; junction bases with no gene match: 15. The germline V gene has CDR1 MGHDK and CDR2 SYGVNS.

The chain combines TRBV10-1 with TRBJ2-7, with TRBD1 matching over 12 bases. Per the germline V gene, CDR1 is WNHNN and CDR2 is SYGVQD (reference sequence). The CDR3 length is 16 residues. With V trimmed by 5 bases and J by 2 bases, 7 bases remained unmatched. The CDR3 nucleotides are TGCGCCAGCAGTTTTACGGGACAGGGGGCAGCCTACGAGCAGTACTTC. Translation: CASSFTGQGAAYEQYF.

The chain couples TRBV4-1 to TRBJ2-3, with 8 bases lining up with TRBD1. Trimming removed 0 bases from V and 6 bases from J; junction bases left unmatched: 5. CDR3 size: 15 residues. Germline CDR1 and CDR2: MGHRA and YSYEKL. In DNA, the CDR3 is TGCGCCAGCAGCCAAGACAGGGGGCGCGTGGATACGCAGTATTTT. Protein sequence: CASSQDRGRVDTQYF.

This chain links TRBV28 with TRBJ2-6; D remains ambiguous. Germline loops: CDR1 MDHEN, CDR2 SYDVKM. The V gene lost 4 bases and the J gene lost 2 bases, with 3 bases spanning the gap. This CDR3 has 13 amino acids. CDR3 coding DNA: TGTGCCAGCAGTTCTCCTGGGGCCAACGTCCTGACTTTC. Protein product: CASSSPGANVLTF.

In its sample, this clone was seen a few times. The gene calls are TRBV30 and TRBJ2-2; TRBD1 agrees at 7 bases. Trimming at V came to 3 bases and at J to 4 bases, leaving 8 bases not matched to a gene. The CDR3 has 15 residues. CDR1 is GTSNPN and CDR2 is SVGIG in the germline V gene (reference sequence). The CDR3 loop reads CAWRDDRVPTGELFF. In DNA form, the CDR3 reads TGTGCCTGGAGAGATGACAGGGTGCCCACCGGGGAGCTGTTTTTT.

The genes are TRBV9 and TRBJ1-4; D is uncertain. The CDR3 extends over 15 amino acids. The germline V and J ends were trimmed by 0 bases and 6 bases, with 12 bases remaining between them. CDR1 SGDLS and CDR2 YYNGEE come from the germline V gene. CDR3 sequence reads: CASSVGGRGDEKLFF. Written as DNA, the CDR3 is TGTGCCAGCAGCGTAGGAGGGCGCGGGGATGAAAAACTGTTTTTT.

The chain carries TRBV3-1 (or the pseudogene TRBV3-2) and TRBJ2-1, with a weak D call TRBD2 (5 bases). Deletions cut 3 bases from V and 9 bases from J, with 9 bases between. Germline loops: CDR1 LGHDT, CDR2 YNNKEL (reference sequence). CDR3 length equals 12 residues. In DNA, the CDR3 is TGTGCCAGCAGCCATTACGCGGGTGAGCAGTTCTTC. It specifies CASSHYAGEQFF.

The J gene is TRBJ2-7, the V gene TRBV7-8; D remains unclear. The CDR3 length is 14 residues. Germline loops: CDR1 SGHVS, CDR2 FQNEAQ. Trimming removed 5 bases at V and 5 bases at J, with 16 bases between. The CDR3 loop is CASSPRTRLDEQYF. The DNA of the CDR3 is TGTGCCAGCAGCCCTCGTACCCGTTTAGACGAGCAGTACTTC. Full variable domain (outside the CDR3, taken from reference TRBV7-8 and TRBJ2-7): GAGVSQSPRYKVAKRGQDVALRCDPISGHVSLFWYQQALGQGPEFLTYFQNEAQLDKSGLPSDRFFAERPEGSVSTLKIQRTQQEDSAVYLCASSPRTRLDEQYFGPGTRLTVT.

This clone has a handful of counts. The chain combines TRBV4-3 with TRBJ2-7; tentative D call: TRBD2 (5 bases). From germline, CDR1 is LGHNA and CDR2 YSLEER. V dropped 4 bases and J dropped 5 bases, with 12 bases sitting between them. This CDR3 is 13 amino acids long. The CDR3: CASSRGIGDEQYF. The CDR3 nucleotides are TGCGCCAGCAGCCGGGGTATCGGGGACGAGCAGTACTTC.

This clone showed up just a few times. The rearrangement uses TRBV3-1 (or the pseudogene TRBV3-2) and TRBJ1-1; 8 bases agree with TRBD1. This CDR3 region has 14 residues. In germline, CDR1 is LGHDT, CDR2 YNNKEL (reference sequence). Trimming cost V 6 bases and J 4 bases; bases outside gene matches: 7. The CDR3, as DNA: TGTGCCAGCAGACCCTCCACAGGGGGCACTGAAGCTTTCTTT. This gives the protein CASRPSTGGTEAFF.

The chain carries TRBV2 and TRBJ2-1; a possible D gene is TRBD1 (6 bases). Looked up from germline, CDR1 is SNHLY and CDR2 is FYNNEI. The CDR3 consists of 15 residues. V was trimmed by 2 bases and J by 7 bases, leaving 15 bases between them. Written as DNA, the CDR3 is TGTGCCAGCAGTGAATGGGGGCCGGTAGGAAATGAGCAGTTCTTC. It encodes CASSEWGPVGNEQFF.

This sequence joins TRBV11-2 and TRBJ2-5; D is uncertain. Trimming left V 0 bases short and J 2 bases short, with 10 bases between. Germline V gene sequence: CDR1 SGHAT, CDR2 FQNNGV. The CDR3 spans 15 residues. The CDR3 DNA sequence: TGTGCCAGCAGCTTAGAGGGTAGCTTACAAGAGACCCAGTACTTC. This encodes CASSLEGSLQETQYF.